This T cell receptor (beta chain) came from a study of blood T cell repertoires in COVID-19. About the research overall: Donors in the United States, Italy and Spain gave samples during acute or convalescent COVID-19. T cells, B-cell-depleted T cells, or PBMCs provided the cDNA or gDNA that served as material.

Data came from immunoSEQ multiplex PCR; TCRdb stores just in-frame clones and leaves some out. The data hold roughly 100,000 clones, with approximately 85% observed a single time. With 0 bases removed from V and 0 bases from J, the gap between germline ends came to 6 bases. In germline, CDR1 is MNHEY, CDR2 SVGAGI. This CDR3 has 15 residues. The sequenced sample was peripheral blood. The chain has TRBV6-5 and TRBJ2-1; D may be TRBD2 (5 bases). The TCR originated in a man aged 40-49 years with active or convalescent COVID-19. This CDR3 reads CASSYSGSSYNEQFF. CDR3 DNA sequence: TGTGCCAGCAGTTACTCGGGGAGCTCCTACAATGAGCAGTTCTTC.